These T cell receptor beta chains were read from a single sample in a study of control samples from healthy donors and cancer patients. Libraries were prepared by immunoSEQ multiplex PCR; TCRdb keeps only in-frame clonotypes and omits some of them. The sample lists about 89,000 clones, about 89% occurring once. The sample consisted of blood. The receptors were sampled from a man in his thirties or forties in good health. The CDR3 runs from the conserved cysteine through the conserved F or W.

cdr3_aa | j_call | v_call
CASSFEGKNEKLFF | TRBJ1-4 | TRBV5-5
CASSDKRTDTQYF | TRBJ2-3 | TRBV6-4
CASSPNFGGSDGYTF | TRBJ1-2 | TRBV5-1
CASSLAGGEQYF | TRBJ2-7 | TRBV12-3/TRBV12-4
CASSEVHGGEKLFF | TRBJ1-4 | TRBV6-1
CASSLSPQGGGELFF | TRBJ2-2 | TRBV27
CASRRQGTETQYF | TRBJ2-5 | TRBV6-5
CATSGQAWGDEQFF | TRBJ2-1 | TRBV24-1
CASSLRTRRGETQYF | TRBJ2-5 | TRBV5-6
CAYSSNSPLHF | TRBJ1-6 | TRBV5-4
CASSPYSPGGYTF | TRBJ1-2 | TRBV19
CASSLALTSGGASTDTQYF | TRBJ2-3 | TRBV7-6
CASSLAPGSNYGYTF | TRBJ1-2 | TRBV5-1
CASSQLSWDSTQETQYF | TRBJ2-5 | TRBV5-5
CASSPTGRSGYTF | TRBJ1-2 | TRBV12-3/TRBV12-4
CASSFASLNTEAFF | TRBJ1-1 | TRBV7-9
CASSLNRNQPQHF | TRBJ1-5 | TRBV12-3/TRBV12-4
CATGQSNQPQHF | TRBJ1-5 | TRBV24-1
CAWSEGVGQQYGYTF | TRBJ1-2 | TRBV30
CASSQVPSGSGANVLTF | TRBJ2-6 | TRBV4-1
CAISEVKGTRYEQYF | TRBJ2-7 | TRBV10-3
CSVDSRVGQGTEAFF | TRBJ1-1 | TRBV29-1
CASSLGDRNSNQPQHF | TRBJ1-5 | TRBV13
CASRSGTGNSNTEAFF | TRBJ1-1 | TRBV5-8
CASSPRDRGLRNTIYF | TRBJ1-3 | TRBV5-6
CASSRGLGYGYTF | TRBJ1-2 | TRBV3-1/TRBV3-2
CATSRDRGAYGYTF | TRBJ1-2 | TRBV15
CAITPDLQSGTIYF | TRBJ1-3 | TRBV10-3
CASSGGDRAAFF | TRBJ1-1 | TRBV2
CASSEASWGQAFF | TRBJ1-1 | TRBV6-1
CASSDSSVTEAFF | TRBJ1-1 | TRBV2
CASRPYVGTEAFF | TRBJ1-1 | TRBV7-2
CASRPTGSGNTIYF | TRBJ1-3 | TRBV7-9
CASSLVEAQELKAFF | TRBJ1-1 | TRBV5-1
CAIREGMTEAFF | TRBJ1-1 | TRBV10-3
CASSPTGRRTEAFF | TRBJ1-1 | TRBV3-1/TRBV3-2
CAISERGAQYF | TRBJ2-5 | TRBV10-3
CATQTGSSGNTIYF | TRBJ1-3 | TRBV7-8
CATSDQNRPSSYNEQFF | TRBJ2-1 | TRBV24-1
CAWRTGEGTEAFF | TRBJ1-1 | TRBV30
CASMLMDRGGETQYF | TRBJ2-5 | TRBV2
CASSNLERNTEAFF | TRBJ1-1 | TRBV5-6
CASSLDTGGMGYGYTF | TRBJ1-2 | TRBV11-2
CASSLTGPYNSPLHF | TRBJ1-6 | TRBV28
CASTRTFAGNSPLHF | TRBJ1-6 | TRBV21-1
CASSRDRGLADTQYF | TRBJ2-3 | TRBV7-9
CASSIRSGGGITDTQYF | TRBJ2-3 | TRBV19